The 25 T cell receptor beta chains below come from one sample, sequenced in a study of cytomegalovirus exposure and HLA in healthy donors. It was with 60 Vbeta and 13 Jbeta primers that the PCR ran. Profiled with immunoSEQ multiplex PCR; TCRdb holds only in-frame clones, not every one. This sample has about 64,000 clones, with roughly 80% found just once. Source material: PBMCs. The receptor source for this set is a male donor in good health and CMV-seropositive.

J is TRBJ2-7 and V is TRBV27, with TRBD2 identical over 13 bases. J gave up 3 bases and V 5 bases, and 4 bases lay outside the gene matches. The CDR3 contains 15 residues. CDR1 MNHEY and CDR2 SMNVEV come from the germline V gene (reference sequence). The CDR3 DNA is TGTGCCAGCAGTCAGACTAGCGGGGGGATCTACGAGCAGTACTTC. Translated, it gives CASSQTSGGIYEQYF.

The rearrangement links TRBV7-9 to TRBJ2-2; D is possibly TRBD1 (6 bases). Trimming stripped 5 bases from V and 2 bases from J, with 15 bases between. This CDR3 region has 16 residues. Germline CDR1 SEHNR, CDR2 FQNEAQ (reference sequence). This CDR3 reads CASSNPGHLNTGELFF. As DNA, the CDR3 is TGTGCCAGCAGCAATCCGGGACACTTAAACACCGGGGAGCTGTTTTTT.

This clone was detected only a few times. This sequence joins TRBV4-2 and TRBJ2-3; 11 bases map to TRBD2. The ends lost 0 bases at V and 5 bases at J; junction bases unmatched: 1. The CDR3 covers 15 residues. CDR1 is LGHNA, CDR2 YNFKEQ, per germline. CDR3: CASSQDLAGGDTQYF. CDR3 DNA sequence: TGTGCCAGCAGCCAAGATCTAGCGGGGGGAGATACGCAGTATTTT.

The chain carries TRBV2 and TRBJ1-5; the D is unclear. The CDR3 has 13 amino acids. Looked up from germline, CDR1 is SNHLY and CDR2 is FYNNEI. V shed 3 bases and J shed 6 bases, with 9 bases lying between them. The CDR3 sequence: CASSDVPGQPQHF. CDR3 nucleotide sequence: TGTGCCAGCAGTGATGTTCCCGGTCAGCCCCAGCATTTT.

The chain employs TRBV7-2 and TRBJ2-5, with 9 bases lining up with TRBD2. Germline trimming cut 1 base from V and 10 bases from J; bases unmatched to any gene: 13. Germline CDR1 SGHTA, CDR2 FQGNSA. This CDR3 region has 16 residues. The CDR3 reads CASSLVGSGGSTHQYF. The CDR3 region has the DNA TGTGCCAGCAGCTTAGTGGGTAGCGGGGGCTCAACTCACCAGTACTTC.

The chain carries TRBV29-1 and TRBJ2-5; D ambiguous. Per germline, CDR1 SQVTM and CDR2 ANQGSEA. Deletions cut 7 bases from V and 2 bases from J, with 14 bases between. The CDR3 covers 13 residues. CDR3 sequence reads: CSADWVFQETQYF. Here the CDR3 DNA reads TGCAGCGCCGACTGGGTTTTTCAAGAGACCCAGTACTTC.

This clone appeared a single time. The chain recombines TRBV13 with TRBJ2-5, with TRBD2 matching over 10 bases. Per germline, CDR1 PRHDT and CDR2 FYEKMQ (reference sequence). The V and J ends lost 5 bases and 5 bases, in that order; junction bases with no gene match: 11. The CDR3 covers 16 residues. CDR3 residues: CASSASSGGARETQYF. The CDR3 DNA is TGTGCCAGCAGCGCCTCGAGCGGGGGGGCGCGGGAGACCCAGTACTTC.

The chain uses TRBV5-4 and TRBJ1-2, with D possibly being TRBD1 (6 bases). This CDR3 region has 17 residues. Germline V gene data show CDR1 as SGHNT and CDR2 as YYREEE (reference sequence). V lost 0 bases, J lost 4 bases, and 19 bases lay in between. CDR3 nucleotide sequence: TGTGCCAGCAGCTTGGGGGGCGGGGGGCGCAAGGGCTATGGCTACACCTTC. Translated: CASSLGGGGRKGYGYTF.

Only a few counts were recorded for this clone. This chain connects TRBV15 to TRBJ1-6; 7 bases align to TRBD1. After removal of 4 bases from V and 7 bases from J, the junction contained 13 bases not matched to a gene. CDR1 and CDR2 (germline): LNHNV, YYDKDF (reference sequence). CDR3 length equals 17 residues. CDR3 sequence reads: CATSKELYGTANSPLHF. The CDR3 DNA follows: TGTGCCACCAGCAAAGAGCTGTACGGGACAGCAAATTCACCCCTCCACTTT.

CDR3 amino acids: CATRTGGRTEAFF. In DNA, the CDR3 is TGTGCCACTAGGACGGGGGGCCGGACTGAAGCTTTCTTT. This chain connects TRBV6-5 to TRBJ1-1, with D perhaps TRBD1 (6 bases). Germline-derived CDR1 and CDR2 are MNHEY and SVGAGI. The V end lost 10 bases, the J end lost 5 bases, and 17 bases lay between the germline ends. The CDR3 covers 13 residues.

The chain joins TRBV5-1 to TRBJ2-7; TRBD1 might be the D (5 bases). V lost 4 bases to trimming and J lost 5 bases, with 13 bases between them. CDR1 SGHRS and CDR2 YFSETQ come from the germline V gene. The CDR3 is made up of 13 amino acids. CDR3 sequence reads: CASSRGEWHEQYF. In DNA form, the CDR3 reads TGCGCCAGCAGCAGGGGTGAGTGGCACGAGCAGTACTTC.

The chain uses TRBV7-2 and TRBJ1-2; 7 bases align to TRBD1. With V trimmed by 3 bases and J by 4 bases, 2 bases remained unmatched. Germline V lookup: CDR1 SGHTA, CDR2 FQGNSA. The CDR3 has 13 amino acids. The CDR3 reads CASSLGQTYGYTF. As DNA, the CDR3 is TGTGCCAGCAGCTTGGGACAGACCTATGGCTACACCTTC. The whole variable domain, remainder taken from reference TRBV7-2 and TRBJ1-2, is GAGVSQSPSNKVTEKGKDVELRCDPISGHTALYWYRQSLGQGLEFLIYFQGNSAPDKSGLPSDRFSAERTGGSVSTLTIQRTQQEDSAVYLCASSLGQTYGYTFGSGTRLTVV.

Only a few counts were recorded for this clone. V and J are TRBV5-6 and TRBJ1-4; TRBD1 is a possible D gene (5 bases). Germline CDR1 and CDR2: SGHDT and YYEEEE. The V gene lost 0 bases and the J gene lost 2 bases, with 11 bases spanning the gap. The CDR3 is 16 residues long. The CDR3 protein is CASSLGPGSTNEKLFF. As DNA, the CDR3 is TGTGCCAGCAGCTTGGGACCAGGGTCGACTAATGAAAAACTGTTTTTT. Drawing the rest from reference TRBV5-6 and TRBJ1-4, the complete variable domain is DAGVTQSPTHLIKTRGQQVTLRCSPKSGHDTVSWYQQALGQGPQFIFQYYEEEERQRGNFPDRFSGHQFPNYSSELNVNALLLGDSALYLCASSLGPGSTNEKLFFGSGTQLSVL.

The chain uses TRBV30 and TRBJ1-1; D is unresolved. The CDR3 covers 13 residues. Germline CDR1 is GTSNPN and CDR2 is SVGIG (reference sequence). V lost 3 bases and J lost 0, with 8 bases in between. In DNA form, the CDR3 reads TGTGCCTGGAGGGCGGCGATGAACACTGAAGCTTTCTTT. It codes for CAWRAAMNTEAFF.

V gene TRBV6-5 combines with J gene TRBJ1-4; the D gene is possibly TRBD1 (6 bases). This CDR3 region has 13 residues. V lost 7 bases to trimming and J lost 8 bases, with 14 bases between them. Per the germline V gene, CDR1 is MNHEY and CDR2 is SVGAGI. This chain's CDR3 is CASTDRYSEKLFF. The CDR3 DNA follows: TGTGCCAGCACCGACAGGTATAGCGAAAAACTGTTTTTT.

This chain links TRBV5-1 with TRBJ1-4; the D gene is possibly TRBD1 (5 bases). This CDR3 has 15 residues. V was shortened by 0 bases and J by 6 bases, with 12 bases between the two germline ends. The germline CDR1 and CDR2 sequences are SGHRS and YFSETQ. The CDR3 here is CASSLGSGGDEKLFF. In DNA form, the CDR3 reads TGCGCCAGCAGCTTGGGGTCGGGAGGGGATGAAAAACTGTTTTTT.

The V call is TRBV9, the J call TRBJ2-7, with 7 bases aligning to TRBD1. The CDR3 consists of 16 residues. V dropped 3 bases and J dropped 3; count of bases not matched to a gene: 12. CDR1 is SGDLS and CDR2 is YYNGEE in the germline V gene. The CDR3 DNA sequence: TGTGCCAGCAGCGATAGCCTAAAGGGGGCAGGCTACGAGCAGTACTTC. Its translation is CASSDSLKGAGYEQYF.

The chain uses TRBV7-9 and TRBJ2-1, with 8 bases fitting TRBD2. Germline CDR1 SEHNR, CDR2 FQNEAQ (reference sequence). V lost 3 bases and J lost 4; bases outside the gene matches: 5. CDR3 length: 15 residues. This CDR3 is CASSFERGSYNEQFF. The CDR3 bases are TGTGCCAGCAGCTTCGAGCGGGGGAGTTACAATGAGCAGTTCTTC.

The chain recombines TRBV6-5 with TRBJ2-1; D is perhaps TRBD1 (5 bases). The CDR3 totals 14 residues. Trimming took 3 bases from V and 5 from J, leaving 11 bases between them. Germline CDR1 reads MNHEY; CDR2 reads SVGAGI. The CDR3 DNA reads TGTGCCAGCAGTTATTGGTGGGGCCACAATGAGCAGTTCTTC. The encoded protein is CASSYWWGHNEQFF.

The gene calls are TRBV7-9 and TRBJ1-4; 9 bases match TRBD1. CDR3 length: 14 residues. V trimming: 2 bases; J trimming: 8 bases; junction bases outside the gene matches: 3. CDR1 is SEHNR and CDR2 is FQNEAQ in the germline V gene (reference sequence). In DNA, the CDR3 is TGTGCCAGCAGCTTATCCGGGACAGGGGAAAAACTGTTTTTT. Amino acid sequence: CASSLSGTGEKLFF.

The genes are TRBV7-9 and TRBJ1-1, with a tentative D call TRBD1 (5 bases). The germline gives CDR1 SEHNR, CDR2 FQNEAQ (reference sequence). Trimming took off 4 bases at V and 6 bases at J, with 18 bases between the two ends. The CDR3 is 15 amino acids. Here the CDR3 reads CASSSPPPREAEAFF. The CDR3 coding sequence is TGTGCCAGCAGCTCCCCCCCTCCCAGGGAGGCTGAAGCTTTCTTT.

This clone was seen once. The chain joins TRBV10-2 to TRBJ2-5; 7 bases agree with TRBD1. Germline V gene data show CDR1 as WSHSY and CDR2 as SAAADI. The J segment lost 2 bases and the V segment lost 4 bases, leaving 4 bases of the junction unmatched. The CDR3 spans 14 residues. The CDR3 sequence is CASSVDRIQETQYF. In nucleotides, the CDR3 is TGCGCCAGCAGTGTGGACAGGATTCAAGAGACCCAGTACTTC.

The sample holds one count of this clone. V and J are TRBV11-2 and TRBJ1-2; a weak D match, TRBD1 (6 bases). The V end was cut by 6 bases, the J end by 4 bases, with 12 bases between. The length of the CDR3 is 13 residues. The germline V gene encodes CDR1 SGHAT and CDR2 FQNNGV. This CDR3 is CASSFGQTYGYTF. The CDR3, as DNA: TGTGCCAGCAGTTTCGGACAGACCTATGGCTACACCTTC.

Here the CDR3 DNA reads TGTGCCAGCAGCTTGGAGGCAGGGGAACAGGTCTACGAGCAGTACTTC. Translation: CASSLEAGEQVYEQYF. V usage is TRBV5-5 and J usage is TRBJ2-7; the D gene is possibly TRBD1 (6 bases). This CDR3 has 16 amino acids. Between the trimmed V and J ends, which lost 0 bases and 3 bases, there was a span of 16 bases. Per germline, CDR1 SGHKS and CDR2 YYEKEE (reference sequence).

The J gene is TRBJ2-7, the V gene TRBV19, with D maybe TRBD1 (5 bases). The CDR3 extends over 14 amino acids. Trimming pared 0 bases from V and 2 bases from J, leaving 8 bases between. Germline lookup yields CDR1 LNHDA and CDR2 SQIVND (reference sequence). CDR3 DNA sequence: TGTGCCAGTAGTATAGAAGGCAGGGCCTACGAGCAGTACTTC. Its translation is CASSIEGRAYEQYF.